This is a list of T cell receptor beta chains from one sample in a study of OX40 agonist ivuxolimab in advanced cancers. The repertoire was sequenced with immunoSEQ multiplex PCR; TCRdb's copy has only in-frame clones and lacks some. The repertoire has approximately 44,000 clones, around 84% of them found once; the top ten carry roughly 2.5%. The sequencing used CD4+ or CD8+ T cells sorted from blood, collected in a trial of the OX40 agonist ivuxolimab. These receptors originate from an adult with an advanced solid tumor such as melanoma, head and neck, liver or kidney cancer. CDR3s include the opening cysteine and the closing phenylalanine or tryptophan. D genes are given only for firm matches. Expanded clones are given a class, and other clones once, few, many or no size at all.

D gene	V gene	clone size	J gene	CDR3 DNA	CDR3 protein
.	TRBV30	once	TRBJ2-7	TGTGCCGCTCCCGGGCCGGGGAATAACGAGCAGTACTTC	CAAPGPGNNEQYF
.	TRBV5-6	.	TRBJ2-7	TGTGCCAGCAGCTTCCTGTCCTACGAGCAGTACTTC	CASSFLSYEQYF
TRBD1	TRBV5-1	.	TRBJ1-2	TGCGCCAGCAGCACCTACTCGGGACAGGAGATCTATGGCTACACCTTC	CASSTYSGQEIYGYTF
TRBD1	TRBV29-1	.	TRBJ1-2	TGCAGCGCTCAAGGGGGCTGGGGGGGTGGCTACACCTTC	CSAQGGWGGGYTF
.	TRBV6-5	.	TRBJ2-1	TGTGCCAGCAGTTACGGGGGCTTCAGCTCCTACAATGAGCAGTTCTTC	CASSYGGFSSYNEQFF
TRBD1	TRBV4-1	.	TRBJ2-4	TGCGCCAGCAGCCAGGCTCTCTACTCGGGACAGACTGGGGCTCGGTACTTC	CASSQALYSGQTGARYF
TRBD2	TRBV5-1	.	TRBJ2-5	TGCGCCAGCAGCTTGGGACTAGCGGGAGCCCAAGAGACCCAGTACTTC	CASSLGLAGAQETQYF
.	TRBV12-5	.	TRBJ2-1	TGTGCTAGTGGTCAGGGACGTGATAACAATGAGCAGTTCTTC	CASGQGRDNNEQFF
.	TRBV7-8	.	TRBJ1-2	TGTGCCAGCAGCTCCGGGGGTTATGGCTACACCTTC	CASSSGGYGYTF
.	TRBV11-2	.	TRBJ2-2	TGTGCCAGCAGCCTTTCAGGCGGAAACACCGGGGAGCTGTTTTTT	CASSLSGGNTGELFF
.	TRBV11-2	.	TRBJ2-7	TGTGCCAGCAGCTTAGACCTACATGCCTACGAGCAGTACTTC	CASSLDLHAYEQYF
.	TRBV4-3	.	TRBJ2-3	TGCGCCAGCAGCCTCGCAGGGGGGGGGAGGGCAGATACGCAGTATTTT	CASSLAGGGRADTQYF
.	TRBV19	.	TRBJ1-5	TGTGCCAGTAGTATTGGTTCGGCCGTCAGGTTGTATCAGCCCCAGCATTTT	CASSIGSAVRLYQPQHF
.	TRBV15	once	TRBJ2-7	TGTGCCACCAGCAGGAAGACGGGTGCCTACGAGCAGTACTTC	CATSRKTGAYEQYF
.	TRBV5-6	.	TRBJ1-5	TGTGCCAGCAGCTTGGGGCGGGGTCAGCCCCAGCATTTT	CASSLGRGQPQHF
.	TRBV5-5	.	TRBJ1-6	TGTGCCAGCAGCCCTGAGGGCAATTCACCCCTCCACTTT	CASSPEGNSPLHF
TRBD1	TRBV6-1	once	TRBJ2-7	TGTGCCAGCAGTGAGAGGACAGGGAACTACGAGCAGTACTTC	CASSERTGNYEQYF
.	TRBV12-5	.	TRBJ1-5	TGTGCTAGTGGTTTGCGGGGGGCACCGCAGCCCCAGCATTTT	CASGLRGAPQPQHF
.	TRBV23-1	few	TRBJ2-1	TGCGCCAGCAGTCCCCCGCCCTCCTACAATGAGCAGTTCTTC	CASSPPPSYNEQFF
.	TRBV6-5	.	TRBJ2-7	TGTGCCAGCAGTCACTCCTACGAGCAGTACTTC	CASSHSYEQYF
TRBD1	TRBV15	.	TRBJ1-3	TGTGCCACCAGCAGGGACAGGGACCCTGGAAACACCATATATTTT	CATSRDRDPGNTIYF
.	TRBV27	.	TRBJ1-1	TGTGCCAGCAGTCCCTGGACGGATATGAACACTGAAGCTTTCTTT	CASSPWTDMNTEAFF
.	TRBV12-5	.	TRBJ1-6	TGTGCTAGTGGTTTGAGACAGGCATATAATTCACCCCTCCACTTT	CASGLRQAYNSPLHF
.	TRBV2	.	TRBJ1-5	TGTGCCAGCAGTGGTCTCGGGGCCCTACAGCCCCAGCATTTT	CASSGLGALQPQHF
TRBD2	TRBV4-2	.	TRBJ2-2	TGTGCCAGCAGCCACTCACTAGCGGGGAACACCGGGGAGCTGTTTTTT	CASSHSLAGNTGELFF
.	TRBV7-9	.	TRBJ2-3	TGTGCCAGCAGCTTAGCCCAGGGCGTGGGCTCAGATACGCAGTATTTT	CASSLAQGVGSDTQYF
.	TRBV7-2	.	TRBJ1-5	TGTGCCAGCAGCTTGACCACAGGCTGGAATCAGCCCCAGCATTTT	CASSLTTGWNQPQHF
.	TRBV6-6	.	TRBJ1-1	TGTGCCAGCAGTTATTCGATGGACACTGAAGCTTTCTTT	CASSYSMDTEAFF
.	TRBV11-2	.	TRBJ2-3	TGTGCCAGCAGCTCCTTACGGAGGAGGACAGATACGCAGTATTTT	CASSSLRRRTDTQYF
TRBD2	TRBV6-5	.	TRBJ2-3	TGTGCCAGCAGTTTCCGGCGGGGGAGCATAGGGGATACGCAGTATTTT	CASSFRRGSIGDTQYF
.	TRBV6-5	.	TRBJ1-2	TGTGCCAGCACCCAAGGGGAGTGGAACTATGGCTACACCTTC	CASTQGEWNYGYTF
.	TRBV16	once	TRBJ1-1	TGTGCCAGCAGCCAATCCAACAGGCTCAACACTGAAGCTTTCTTT	CASSQSNRLNTEAFF